This TCR beta chain is drawn from a study of CD8+CD57+ T cells in acquired aplastic anemia. Study-level information: CD4+ reads averaged about 9.9 million in healthy donors.

The study profiled TCR beta VDJ and CDR3 using genomic DNA as template. MiXCR was run by TCRdb on the reads, yielding one entry per CDR3 protein. The sample lists 100,000 to 150,000 distinct CDR3 sequences, 48% occurring once. Broader study findings: Overlapping CD8+ CDR3 repertoires of patients and controls contained around 31 shared sequences. Significant differences in CD8+ Simpson's diversity were not observed between patients and controls.

V lost 5 bases, J lost 5 bases, and 8 bases stayed unmatched. Germline V gene sequence: CDR1 MNHNS, CDR2 SASEGT. This CDR3 has 15 residues. This clonotype was detected ten times or more. Antigen specificity is unknown. V and J are TRBV6-1 and TRBJ2-1; 8 bases are a match to TRBD2. Material: sorted CD4+, CD8+, or CD8+CD57+ T cells (not recorded which) from PBMCs. The receptor comes from a human donor in good health, serving as a control. In DNA, the CDR3 is TGTGCCAGCAGTCTTACGGGACTAGGAGACAATGAGCAGTTCTTC. Encoded protein: CASSLTGLGDNEQFF.